This TCR beta chain originates from a study of T cell responses to AZD1222 COVID-19 vaccine. With regard to this clone: What it binds is unknown.

General study results and limits: Baseline serology detected seropositivity in only 6 or 7 AZD1222 recipients.

The germline gives CDR1 SEHNR, CDR2 FQNEAQ (reference sequence). The CDR3 sequence is 15 residues long. With 0 bases removed from V and 6 bases from J, the gap between germline ends came to 11 bases. Sequencing used immunoSEQ multiplex PCR; TCRdb keeps in-frame clones, though not all of them. The data hold about 92,000 clones, with roughly nine tenths observed a single time. This chain links TRBV7-9 with TRBJ2-2; the D is unclear. The TCR was taken from an adult in good health. This material consisted of peripheral blood, taken on day 0 of AZD1222 vaccination. The DNA of the CDR3 is TGTGCCAGCAGCTTAGCGAGTGGACGGTCCGGGGAGCTGTTTTTT. As protein: CASSLASGRSGELFF.